This T cell receptor (beta chain) was retrieved from a study of regulatory T cells in long-lasting Graves disease. This clonotype was found many times. What it binds is not known. Time point reported: persistent/refractory GD, antithyroid drugs over 5 years with positive TRAb. Making the TCR library involved RNA that had been extracted from PBMCs. The CDR3 has 16 amino acids. Germline CDR1 is MNHEY and CDR2 is SVGEGT. The V end lost 10 bases, the J end lost 5 bases, and 26 bases lay between the germline ends. Notes on the study in general: Newly diagnosed patients shared about a thousand public clonotypes; persistent patients shared a few thousand. Persistent Graves' disease cases displayed lower TCR diversity than newly diagnosed ones.

To make TCR beta libraries, researchers used iRepertoire HTBI primers and Arm-PCR of CDR3 regions. TCRdb processed the multiplex PCR reads anew with MiXCR; each CDR3 protein has one entry. The repertoire holds roughly 400,000 distinct CDR3 sequences, 21% seen once, with approximately 14% in the top ten. The TCR sequence derives from a female donor with Graves disease. Sample: peripheral blood mononuclear cells (PBMCs), taken when the disease was refractory, from a patient treated with antithyroid drugs. The chain has TRBV6-2 or TRBV6-3 and TRBJ1-1; unclear D gene. CDR3 nucleotide sequence: TGTGCCACCCGGTCCCCACTCGGTGCCTCGCTTACTGAAGCTTTCTTT. It yields the protein CATRSPLGASLTEAFF.